These T cell receptor beta chains were read from a single sample in a study of OX40 agonist ivuxolimab in advanced cancers. TCRdb's copy holds only in-frame clones and misses some; the assay was immunoSEQ multiplex PCR. In the table there are 50,000 to 75,000 clones, roughly 89% of which are singletons. Here the sequenced sample was CD4+ or CD8+ T cells sorted from blood, taken in a trial of the OX40 agonist ivuxolimab. The origin of the receptors is an adult with an advanced solid tumor such as melanoma, head and neck, liver or kidney cancer. Both conserved end residues are part of each CDR3. The order of the fields is V gene, J gene, clone size, D gene, CDR3 DNA, CDR3 protein. A D gene is named only where the DNA matches it firmly. A clone size is listed for some rows: how often the clone was seen (once, few, many), or a class if it is expanded.

v_gene: TRBV7-2; j_gene: TRBJ1-3; abundance: -; d_gene: -; CDR3nt: TGTGCCAGCAGCTCCTACAGTTCCTCTGGAAACACCATATATTTT; CDR3aa: CASSSYSSSGNTIYF
v_gene: TRBV19; j_gene: TRBJ1-3; abundance: -; d_gene: -; CDR3nt: TGTGCCAGTAGTACCATACAGGGATCTGGAAACACCATATATTTT; CDR3aa: CASSTIQGSGNTIYF
v_gene: TRBV6-1; j_gene: TRBJ2-5; abundance: -; d_gene: -; CDR3nt: TGTGCCAGCAGTGAAAACCCTTGGCAAGAGACCCAGTACTTC; CDR3aa: CASSENPWQETQYF
v_gene: TRBV5-1; j_gene: TRBJ2-5; abundance: few; d_gene: -; CDR3nt: TGCGCCAGCAGTGAGCAAAACTTACAAGAGACCCAGTACTTC; CDR3aa: CASSEQNLQETQYF
v_gene: TRBV28; j_gene: TRBJ2-7; abundance: -; d_gene: TRBD2; CDR3nt: TGTGCCAGCTCCCCCCCACTAGCGGGAGGGTCCTACGAGCAGTACTTC; CDR3aa: CASSPPLAGGSYEQYF
v_gene: TRBV5-1; j_gene: TRBJ2-1; abundance: few; d_gene: TRBD2; CDR3nt: TGCGCCAGCAGCTCATTCGCGGGAGGGAACAATGAGCAGTTCTTC; CDR3aa: CASSSFAGGNNEQFF
v_gene: TRBV7-2; j_gene: TRBJ2-5; abundance: -; d_gene: TRBD2; CDR3nt: TGTGCCAGCAGCCCTAACGGACTAGCGGGAGGGGAGACCCAGTACTTC; CDR3aa: CASSPNGLAGGETQYF
v_gene: TRBV4-1; j_gene: TRBJ2-5; abundance: -; d_gene: -; CDR3nt: TGCGCCAGCAGGTGGACAGTGAACGAGGAGACCCAGTACTTC; CDR3aa: CASRWTVNEETQYF
v_gene: TRBV4-2; j_gene: TRBJ2-3; abundance: -; d_gene: TRBD2; CDR3nt: TGTGCCAGCAGCCAAGACCTGCGACTAGCGGGGATCACAGATACGCAGTATTTT; CDR3aa: CASSQDLRLAGITDTQYF
v_gene: TRBV2; j_gene: TRBJ1-2; abundance: once; d_gene: TRBD1; CDR3nt: TGTGCCAGCAGTGAAGAGGGCAGGGGGGCGTATGGCTACACCTTC; CDR3aa: CASSEEGRGAYGYTF
v_gene: TRBV7-3; j_gene: TRBJ2-6; abundance: -; d_gene: -; CDR3nt: TGTGCCAGCAGCACAGGGCCAGTAACCTCTGGGGCCAACGTCCTGACTTTC; CDR3aa: CASSTGPVTSGANVLTF
v_gene: TRBV15; j_gene: TRBJ2-3; abundance: -; d_gene: TRBD1; CDR3nt: TGTGCCACCAGCACAAACTCAGGGGGCCTTAGGACAGATACGCAGTATTTT; CDR3aa: CATSTNSGGLRTDTQYF
v_gene: TRBV10-3; j_gene: TRBJ2-7; abundance: -; d_gene: -; CDR3nt: TGTGCCATCACCGGTGAGGCGCGGGAGCAGTACTTC; CDR3aa: CAITGEAREQYF
v_gene: TRBV5-6; j_gene: TRBJ2-7; abundance: -; d_gene: -; CDR3nt: TGTGCCAGCAGCTCTTCGACCTTGCGGAGCTCCTACGAGCAGTACTTC; CDR3aa: CASSSSTLRSSYEQYF
v_gene: TRBV4-2; j_gene: TRBJ2-1; abundance: -; d_gene: TRBD2; CDR3nt: TGTGCCAGCAGCCAGCCGACTAGCGGGAGGGCCAGAGAGCAGTTCTTC; CDR3aa: CASSQPTSGRAREQFF
v_gene: TRBV10-3; j_gene: TRBJ2-3; abundance: -; d_gene: TRBD2; CDR3nt: TGTGCCATCAGTGAGGGGTTAGCGGGGAACACAGATACGCAGTATTTT; CDR3aa: CAISEGLAGNTDTQYF
v_gene: TRBV19; j_gene: TRBJ2-7; abundance: few; d_gene: TRBD2; CDR3nt: TGTGCCAGTAGTCCTCGACTAGCGGGAGACGAGCAGTACTTC; CDR3aa: CASSPRLAGDEQYF
v_gene: TRBV7-3; j_gene: TRBJ2-3; abundance: -; d_gene: -; CDR3nt: TGTGCCAGCAGCTTAGGGCAGCGGAGCACAGATACGCAGTATTTT; CDR3aa: CASSLGQRSTDTQYF
v_gene: TRBV18; j_gene: TRBJ2-7; abundance: -; d_gene: -; CDR3nt: TGTGCCAGCTCACCAGACAGTCTCCTATACGAGCAGTACTTC; CDR3aa: CASSPDSLLYEQYF
v_gene: TRBV6-1; j_gene: TRBJ2-1; abundance: once; d_gene: TRBD2; CDR3nt: TGTGCCAGCAGTGACTCCGCGGGAGATCTGAATGAGCAGTTCTTC; CDR3aa: CASSDSAGDLNEQFF
v_gene: TRBV7-9; j_gene: TRBJ1-1; abundance: -; d_gene: -; CDR3nt: TGTGCCAGCAGCTTAGCGTTTACAGTTACTGAAGCTTTCTTT; CDR3aa: CASSLAFTVTEAFF
v_gene: TRBV19; j_gene: TRBJ1-5; abundance: -; d_gene: TRBD1; CDR3nt: TGTGCCAGTAGTAAATCGGGGACAGGGATTGATAGCAATCAGCCCCAGCATTTT; CDR3aa: CASSKSGTGIDSNQPQHF
v_gene: TRBV6-6; j_gene: TRBJ1-5; abundance: -; d_gene: -; CDR3nt: TGTGCCAGCTCTAACAGCGGCCAGAATCAGCCCCAGCATTTT; CDR3aa: CASSNSGQNQPQHF
v_gene: TRBV5-4; j_gene: TRBJ1-2; abundance: -; d_gene: -; CDR3nt: TGTGCCAGCAGCCCCGGCAGGGTGCTCTATGGCTACACCTTC; CDR3aa: CASSPGRVLYGYTF
v_gene: TRBV25-1; j_gene: TRBJ2-7; abundance: -; d_gene: -; CDR3nt: TGTGCCAGCAGTGATCTCACCCTGGTGGGCTACGAGCAGTACTTC; CDR3aa: CASSDLTLVGYEQYF
v_gene: TRBV19; j_gene: TRBJ2-3; abundance: -; d_gene: -; CDR3nt: TGTGCCAGTACTGGACTGGGAAGGGATACGCAGTATTTT; CDR3aa: CASTGLGRDTQYF
v_gene: TRBV21-1; j_gene: TRBJ2-2; abundance: -; d_gene: -; CDR3nt: TGTGCCAGCAGCAAGTCTTGGGTTGTTGCGGGAGGGCCCTCCGGGGAGCTGTTTTTT; CDR3aa: CASSKSWVVAGGPSGELFF
v_gene: TRBV4-1; j_gene: TRBJ2-3; abundance: -; d_gene: -; CDR3nt: TGCGCCAGCAGCCAAATGTCGAGCGGGTCCCTCCTCCCAGATACGCAGTATTTT; CDR3aa: CASSQMSSGSLLPDTQYF
v_gene: TRBV6-1; j_gene: TRBJ1-1; abundance: once; d_gene: -; CDR3nt: TGTGCCAGCAGTGAAGCATGGCAAACGAACACTGAAGCTTTCTTT; CDR3aa: CASSEAWQTNTEAFF
v_gene: TRBV28; j_gene: TRBJ2-2; abundance: -; d_gene: TRBD1; CDR3nt: TGTGCCAGCAGCAACAGGGGGCTAAAAAGGCACACCGGGGAGCTGTTTTTT; CDR3aa: CASSNRGLKRHTGELFF
v_gene: TRBV9; j_gene: TRBJ2-5; abundance: -; d_gene: TRBD2; CDR3nt: TGTGCCAGCAGCGTAGGCAGCGGGAGGGCCGTGGAGACCCAGTACTTC; CDR3aa: CASSVGSGRAVETQYF
v_gene: TRBV6-1; j_gene: TRBJ1-3; abundance: -; d_gene: -; CDR3nt: TGTGCCAGCAGTGAAGTTGGTTATTCGCGAAACACCATATATTTT; CDR3aa: CASSEVGYSRNTIYF
v_gene: TRBV4-2; j_gene: TRBJ2-1; abundance: -; d_gene: -; CDR3nt: TGTGCCAGCAGCCAAGGTCCCCAGACAGAATACAATGAGCAGTTCTTC; CDR3aa: CASSQGPQTEYNEQFF
v_gene: TRBV6-5; j_gene: TRBJ1-4; abundance: -; d_gene: -; CDR3nt: TGTGCCAGCAAAGATCGGCATGAAAAACTGTTTTTT; CDR3aa: CASKDRHEKLFF
v_gene: TRBV28; j_gene: TRBJ2-7; abundance: -; d_gene: TRBD1; CDR3nt: TGTGCCAGCAGTTCAGGACAGGGAGGCGAGCAGTACTTC; CDR3aa: CASSSGQGGEQYF
v_gene: TRBV14; j_gene: TRBJ2-1; abundance: -; d_gene: TRBD2; CDR3nt: TGTGCCAGCAGCCCAGCACGGGCTAGCGGGGGCCTCAATGAGCAGTTCTTC; CDR3aa: CASSPARASGGLNEQFF
v_gene: TRBV27; j_gene: TRBJ1-1; abundance: -; d_gene: -; CDR3nt: TGTGCCAGCAGTCCCTCGGACACTGAAGCTTTCTTT; CDR3aa: CASSPSDTEAFF
v_gene: TRBV19; j_gene: TRBJ1-1; abundance: -; d_gene: -; CDR3nt: TGTGCCAGTAGTCCGTCACAGGGGAACACTGAAGCTTTCTTT; CDR3aa: CASSPSQGNTEAFF
v_gene: TRBV27; j_gene: TRBJ2-7; abundance: -; d_gene: -; CDR3nt: TGTGCCAGCAGGGGCCCCGAGCAGTACTTC; CDR3aa: CASRGPEQYF
v_gene: TRBV7-2; j_gene: TRBJ2-2; abundance: -; d_gene: -; CDR3nt: TGTGCCAGCAGCTTAAGAAGGAGCACCGGGGAGCTGTTTTTT; CDR3aa: CASSLRRSTGELFF
v_gene: TRBV5-1; j_gene: TRBJ1-4; abundance: -; d_gene: -; CDR3nt: TGCGCCAGCAATACGGACGGAACAACTAATGAAAAACTGTTTTTT; CDR3aa: CASNTDGTTNEKLFF
v_gene: TRBV7-2; j_gene: TRBJ2-1; abundance: -; d_gene: TRBD2; CDR3nt: TGTGCCAGCAGCACCAGGACTAGGAGTAATGAGCAGTTCTTC; CDR3aa: CASSTRTRSNEQFF
v_gene: TRBV19; j_gene: TRBJ1-1; abundance: -; d_gene: -; CDR3nt: TGTGCCAGTAGTATCGAGGGCTCCTGGGGAACTGAAGCTTTCTTT; CDR3aa: CASSIEGSWGTEAFF
v_gene: TRBV19; j_gene: TRBJ2-7; abundance: -; d_gene: TRBD1; CDR3nt: TGTGCCAGTAGTGCCGGGGACAGTTTCTACGAGCAGTACTTC; CDR3aa: CASSAGDSFYEQYF
v_gene: TRBV18; j_gene: TRBJ2-7; abundance: -; d_gene: -; CDR3nt: TGTGCCAGCTCAGCATCCAGAGAATACGAGCAGTACTTC; CDR3aa: CASSASREYEQYF
v_gene: TRBV7-3; j_gene: TRBJ2-1; abundance: -; d_gene: -; CDR3nt: TGTGCCAGCAGCTTAAACGGCGCAGGGCTGAACAATGAGCAGTTCTTC; CDR3aa: CASSLNGAGLNNEQFF
v_gene: TRBV9; j_gene: TRBJ1-3; abundance: once; d_gene: -; CDR3nt: TGTGCCAGCAAAAACGAGGGTTCTGGAAACACCATATATTTT; CDR3aa: CASKNEGSGNTIYF
v_gene: TRBV28; j_gene: TRBJ1-2; abundance: -; d_gene: TRBD1; CDR3nt: TGTGCCAGCATCTCCCCCGGGGGACAGGGTAACTATGGCTACACCTTC; CDR3aa: CASISPGGQGNYGYTF
v_gene: TRBV5-1; j_gene: TRBJ2-2; abundance: -; d_gene: -; CDR3nt: TGCGCCAGCAGCTTGGCCTCACCGGGCCAGGGAGAAGGGAAGCTGTTTTTT; CDR3aa: CASSLASPGQGEGKLFF
v_gene: TRBV7-2; j_gene: TRBJ2-2; abundance: -; d_gene: TRBD2; CDR3nt: TGTGCCAGCAGCTTAACTAGCGGGAGTTTCGGGGAGCTGCTTTTT; CDR3aa: CASSLTSGSFGELLF
v_gene: TRBV20-1; j_gene: TRBJ2-5; abundance: -; d_gene: -; CDR3nt: TGCAGTGCTAGACAAGAGACCCAGTACTTC; CDR3aa: CSARQETQYF
v_gene: TRBV6-6; j_gene: TRBJ1-2; abundance: -; d_gene: TRBD1; CDR3nt: TGTGCCAGCAGTTACTCTAGGGACAGGGTCAATGGCTACACCTTC; CDR3aa: CASSYSRDRVNGYTF